This T cell receptor (beta chain) was captured by sequencing in a study of cytomegalovirus exposure and HLA in healthy donors. The CDR3 runs 15 residues. The PCR was carried out with 60 Vbeta primers and 13 Jbeta primers. Clones were read by immunoSEQ multiplex PCR, and TCRdb kept only the in-frame ones, dropping some. The table includes around 170,000 clones, approximately 81% detected once. With regard to this clone: Its antigen is unidentified.

Whole-study results and caveats: Apparent HLA restriction characterized most CMV-associated TCR beta chains in a later analysis. High sensitivity and specificity were reportedly achieved when the classifier diagnosed cytomegalovirus status. Some highly shared sequence variants likely arose as a pipeline artifact. The analysis excluded some indistinguishable V segments, including TRBV6-2 and TRBV6-3.

This chain joins TRBV21-1 and TRBJ1-2. TRBV21-1 is flagged as a pseudogene. The TCR sequence derives from a man aged 50-60 years in good health and CMV-seropositive. Sequenced sample: PBMCs. This CDR3 reads CASSKVGGSLYGYTF. The CDR3 DNA reads TGTGCCAGCAGCAAAGTAGGCGGAAGCCTCTATGGCTACACCTTC.